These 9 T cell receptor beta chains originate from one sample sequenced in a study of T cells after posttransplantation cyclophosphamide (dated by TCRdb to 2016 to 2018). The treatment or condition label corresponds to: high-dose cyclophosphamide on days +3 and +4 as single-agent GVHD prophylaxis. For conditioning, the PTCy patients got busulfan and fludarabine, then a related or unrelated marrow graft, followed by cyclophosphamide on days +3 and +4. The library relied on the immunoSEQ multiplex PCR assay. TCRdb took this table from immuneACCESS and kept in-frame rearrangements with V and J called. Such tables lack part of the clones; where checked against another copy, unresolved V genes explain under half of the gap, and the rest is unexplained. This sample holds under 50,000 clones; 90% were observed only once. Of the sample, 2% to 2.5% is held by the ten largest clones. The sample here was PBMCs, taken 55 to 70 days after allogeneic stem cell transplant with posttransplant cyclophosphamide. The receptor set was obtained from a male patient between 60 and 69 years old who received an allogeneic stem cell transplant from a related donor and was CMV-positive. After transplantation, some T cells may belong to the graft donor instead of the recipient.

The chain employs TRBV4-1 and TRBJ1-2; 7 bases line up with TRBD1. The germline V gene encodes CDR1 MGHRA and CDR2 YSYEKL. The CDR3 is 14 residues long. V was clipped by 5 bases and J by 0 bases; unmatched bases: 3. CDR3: CASSWGTANYGYTF. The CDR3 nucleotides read TGCGCCAGCAGCTGGGGGACAGCTAACTATGGCTACACCTTC.

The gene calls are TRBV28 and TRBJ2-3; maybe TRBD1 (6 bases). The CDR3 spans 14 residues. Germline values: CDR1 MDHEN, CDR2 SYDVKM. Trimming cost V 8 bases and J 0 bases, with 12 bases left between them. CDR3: CASAGTISTDTQYF. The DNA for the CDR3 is TGTGCCAGCGCCGGGACAATTAGCACAGATACGCAGTATTTT. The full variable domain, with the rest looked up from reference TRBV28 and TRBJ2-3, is DVKVTQSSRYLVKRTGEKVFLECVQDMDHENMFWYRQDPGLGLRLIYFSYDVKMKEKGDIPEGYSVSREKKERFSLILESASTNQTSMYLCASAGTISTDTQYFGPGTRLTVL.

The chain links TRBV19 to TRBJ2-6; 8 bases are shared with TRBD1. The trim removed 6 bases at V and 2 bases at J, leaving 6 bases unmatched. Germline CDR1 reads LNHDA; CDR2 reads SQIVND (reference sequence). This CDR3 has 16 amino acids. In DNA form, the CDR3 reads TGTGCCAGTAGCCACCCCAGGGGGCCTGGGGCCAACGTCCTGACTTTC. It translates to CASSHPRGPGANVLTF.

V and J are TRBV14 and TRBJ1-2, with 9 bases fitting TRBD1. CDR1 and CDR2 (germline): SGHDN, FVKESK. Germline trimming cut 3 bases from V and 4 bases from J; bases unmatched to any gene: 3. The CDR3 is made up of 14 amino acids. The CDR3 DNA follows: TGTGCCAGCAGCCAGGGGACAGGGCCCTATGGCTACACCTTC. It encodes CASSQGTGPYGYTF.

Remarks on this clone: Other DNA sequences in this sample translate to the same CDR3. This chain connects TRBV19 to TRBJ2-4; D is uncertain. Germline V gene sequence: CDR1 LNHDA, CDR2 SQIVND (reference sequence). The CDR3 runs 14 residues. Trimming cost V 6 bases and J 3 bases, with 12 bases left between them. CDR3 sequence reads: CASSILAGKNIQYF. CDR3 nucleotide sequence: TGTGCCAGTAGCATCCTCGCAGGCAAAAACATTCAGTACTTC.

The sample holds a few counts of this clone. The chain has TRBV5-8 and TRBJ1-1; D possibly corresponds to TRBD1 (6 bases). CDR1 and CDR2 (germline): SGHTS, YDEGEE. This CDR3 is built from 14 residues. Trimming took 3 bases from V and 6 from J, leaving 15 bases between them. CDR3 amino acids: CASSYLQGSPEAFF. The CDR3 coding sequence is TGTGCCAGCAGCTACCTACAGGGTAGCCCTGAAGCTTTCTTT.

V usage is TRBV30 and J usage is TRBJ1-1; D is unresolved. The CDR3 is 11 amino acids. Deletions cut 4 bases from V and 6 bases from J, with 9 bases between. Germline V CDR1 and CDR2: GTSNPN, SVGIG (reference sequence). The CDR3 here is CAWTRIPEAFF. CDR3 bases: TGTGCCTGGACGAGGATACCTGAAGCTTTCTTT.

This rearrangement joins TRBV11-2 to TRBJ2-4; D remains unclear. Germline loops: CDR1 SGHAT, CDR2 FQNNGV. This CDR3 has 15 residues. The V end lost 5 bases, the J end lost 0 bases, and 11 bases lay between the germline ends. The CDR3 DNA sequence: TGTGCCAGCAGCCAGGAAGATTTAGCCAAAAACATTCAGTACTTC. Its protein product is CASSQEDLAKNIQYF. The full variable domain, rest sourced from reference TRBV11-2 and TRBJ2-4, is EAGVAQSPRYKIIEKRQSVAFWCNPISGHATLYWYQQILGQGPKLLIQFQNNGVVDDSQLPKDRFSAERLKGVDSTLKIQPAKLEDSAVYLCASSQEDLAKNIQYFGAGTRLSVL.

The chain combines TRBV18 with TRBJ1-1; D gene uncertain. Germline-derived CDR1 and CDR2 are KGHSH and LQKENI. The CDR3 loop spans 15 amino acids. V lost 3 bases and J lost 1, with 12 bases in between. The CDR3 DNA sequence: TGTGCCAGCTCACCTTTGCGAAGAGCGAACACTGAAGCTTTCTTT. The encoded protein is CASSPLRRANTEAFF.